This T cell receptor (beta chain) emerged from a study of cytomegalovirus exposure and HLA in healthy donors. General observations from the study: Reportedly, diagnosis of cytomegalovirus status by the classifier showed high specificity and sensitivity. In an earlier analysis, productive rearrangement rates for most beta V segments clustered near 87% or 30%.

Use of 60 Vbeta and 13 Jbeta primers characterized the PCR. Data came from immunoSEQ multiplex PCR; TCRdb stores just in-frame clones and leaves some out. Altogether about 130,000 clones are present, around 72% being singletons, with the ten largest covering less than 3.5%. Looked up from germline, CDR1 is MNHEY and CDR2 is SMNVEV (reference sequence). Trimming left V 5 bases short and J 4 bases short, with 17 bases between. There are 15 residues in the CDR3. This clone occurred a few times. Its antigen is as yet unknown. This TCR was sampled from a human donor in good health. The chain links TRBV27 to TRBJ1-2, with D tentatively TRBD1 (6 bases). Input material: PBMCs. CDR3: CASSPSDSWGYGYTF. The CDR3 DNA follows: TGTGCCAGCAGTCCTTCGGACAGTTGGGGCTATGGCTACACCTTC.